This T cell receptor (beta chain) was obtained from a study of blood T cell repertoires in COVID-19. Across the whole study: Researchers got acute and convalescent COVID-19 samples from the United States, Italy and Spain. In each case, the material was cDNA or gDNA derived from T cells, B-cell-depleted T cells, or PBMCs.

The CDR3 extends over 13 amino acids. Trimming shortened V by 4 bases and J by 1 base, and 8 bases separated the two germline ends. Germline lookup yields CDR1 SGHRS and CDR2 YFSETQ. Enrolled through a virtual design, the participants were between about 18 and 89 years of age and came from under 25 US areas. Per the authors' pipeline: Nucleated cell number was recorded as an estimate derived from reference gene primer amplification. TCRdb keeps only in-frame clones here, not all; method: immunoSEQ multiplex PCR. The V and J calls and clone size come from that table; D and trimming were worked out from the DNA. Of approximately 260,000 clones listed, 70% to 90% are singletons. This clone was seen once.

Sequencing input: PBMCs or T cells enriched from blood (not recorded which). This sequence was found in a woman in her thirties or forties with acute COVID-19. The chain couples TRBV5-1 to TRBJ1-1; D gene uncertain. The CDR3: CASSRLRNTEAFF. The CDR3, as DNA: TGCGCCAGCAGCCGACTTAGGAACACTGAAGCTTTCTTT.